This TCR beta chain was observed in a study of identical twins. V dropped 5 bases and J dropped 6; count of bases not matched to a gene: 14. Germline CDR1 and CDR2: MNHNS and SASEGT. The CDR3 is 18 residues long. For this clonotype: Its antigen remains unidentified.

TCRdb re-called the 5' RACE reads with MiXCR, one entry per CDR3 protein. The sample yields nearly 900,000 distinct CDR3 sequences, around an eighth seen once. Overall study results and limits: Out-of-frame alpha sequences common to twins exhibited an excess of low generation probability.

The data also belong to a second study, concerning yellow fever vaccine responses in identical twins. That source notes: Twin vaccine T cell responses reportedly seemed partly convergent, partly personalized.

This chain connects TRBV6-1 to TRBJ2-3; 13 nucleotides match TRBD2. This receptor was taken from a woman aged 18-35 years in good health. Sequencing was performed on PBMCs. The CDR3 is CASSLGLAGAVRGDTQYF. The CDR3 nucleotides read TGTGCCAGCAGTCTCGGACTAGCGGGGGCCGTCCGGGGGGATACGCAGTATTTT.